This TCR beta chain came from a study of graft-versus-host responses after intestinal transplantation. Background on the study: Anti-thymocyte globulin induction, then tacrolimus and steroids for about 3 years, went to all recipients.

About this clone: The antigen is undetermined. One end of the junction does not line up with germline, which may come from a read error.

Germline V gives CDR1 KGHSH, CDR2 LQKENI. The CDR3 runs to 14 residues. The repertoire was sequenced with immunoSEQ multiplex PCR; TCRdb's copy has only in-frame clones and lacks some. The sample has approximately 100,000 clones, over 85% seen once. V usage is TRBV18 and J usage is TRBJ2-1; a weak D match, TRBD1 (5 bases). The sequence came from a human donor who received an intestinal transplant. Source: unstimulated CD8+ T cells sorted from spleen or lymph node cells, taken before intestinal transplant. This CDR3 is CASSNRSSYSEQFF. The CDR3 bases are TGTGCCAGCTCAAACAGGAGCTCCTACAGTGAGCAGTTCTTC.